This is a list of T cell receptor beta chains from one sample in a study of shared clonotypes between healthy human individuals. Only in-frame clones appear in the TCRdb table, and some are missing; sequencing was by immunoSEQ multiplex PCR. Of hundreds of thousands of clones detected, around 81% appear once; the ten largest clones hold around 12%. The material sequenced was PBMCs. The receptors were sampled from a woman in her thirties or forties in good health. Some clones in this sample may be carry-over from other donors' samples. Each CDR3 is given with its conserved first and last residue. D genes are given only for firm matches. Clone size is not always given. Where it is, it says once, few, many or a class for expanded clones.

. | TRBJ1-2 | . | TRBV5-6 | CASSPGRDYGYTF | TGTGCCAGCAGCCCCGGACGGGACTATGGCTACACCTTC
. | TRBJ1-4 | TRBD1 | TRBV6-5 | CASSKYRGRFEKLFF | TGTGCCAGCAGCAAGTACAGGGGGCGCTTTGAAAAACTGTTTTTT
. | TRBJ2-5 | TRBD1 | TRBV7-3 | CASSSERTGRAETQYF | TGTGCCAGCAGCTCCGAAAGGACAGGTCGCGCGGAGACCCAGTACTTC
. | TRBJ1-5 | . | TRBV27 | CASSFLPLNQPQHF | TGTGCCAGCAGTTTTCTCCCTTTGAATCAGCCCCAGCATTTT
. | TRBJ1-2 | . | TRBV7-2 | CASSSPRGLVSGYTF | TGTGCCAGCAGCTCTCCCCGGGGATTGGTTAGTGGCTACACCTTC
. | TRBJ2-7 | TRBD1 | TRBV13 | CASSLAPDRGHEQYF | TGTGCCAGCAGCTTAGCTCCGGACAGGGGCCACGAGCAGTACTTC
. | TRBJ1-4 | . | TRBV28 | CASTRGLKLFF | TGTGCCAGCACTCGAGGGTTGAAACTGTTTTTT
. | TRBJ2-7 | . | TRBV18 | CASSTLPKSYEQYF | TGTGCCAGCTCAACGTTACCGAAGTCCTACGAGCAGTACTTC
. | TRBJ1-2 | . | TRBV30 | CAWSVRRESYGYTF | TGTGCCTGGAGTGTAAGGCGAGAGTCCTATGGCTACACCTTC
few | TRBJ2-4 | TRBD2 | TRBV19 | CASGTSGLQRNIQYF | TGTGCCAGCGGGACTAGCGGATTACAAAGGAACATTCAGTACTTC
few | TRBJ2-5 | . | TRBV7-2 | CASSLAGPGPEQETQYF | TGTGCCAGCAGCTTAGCGGGGCCCGGGCCAGAACAAGAGACCCAGTACTTC
. | TRBJ2-7 | . | TRBV11-2 | CASSEDPSGYEQYF | TGTGCCAGCAGCGAAGACCCGAGCGGTTACGAGCAGTACTTC
once | TRBJ2-7 | . | TRBV11-2 | CASRLVRVDEQYF | TGTGCCAGCAGGCTAGTCAGGGTTGACGAGCAGTACTTC
. | TRBJ2-5 | TRBD1 | TRBV2 | CASNDRTGQETQYF | TGTGCCAGCAACGACCGGACAGGGCAAGAGACCCAGTACTTC
. | TRBJ2-7 | TRBD2 | TRBV4-1 | CASRAMGVAGYEQYF | TGCGCCAGCAGAGCAATGGGGGTAGCGGGGTACGAGCAGTACTTC
. | TRBJ1-2 | . | TRBV5-6 | CASSEGGGYTF | TGTGCCAGCAGTGAGGGTGGTGGCTACACCTTC
. | TRBJ2-2 | . | TRBV29-1 | CSARTGSGELFF | TGCAGCGCTAGAACCGGGTCCGGGGAGCTGTTTTTT
. | TRBJ2-1 | . | TRBV6-1 | CASSVEGGGEQFF | TGTGCCAGCAGTGTTGAAGGGGGTGGTGAGCAGTTCTTC
. | TRBJ1-1 | TRBD1 | TRBV18 | CASSQGQSNTEAFF | TGTGCCAGCTCGCAGGGACAGAGTAACACTGAAGCTTTCTTT
few | TRBJ2-5 | TRBD2 | TRBV11-2 | CASSFQPWAGVSKETQYF | TGTGCCAGCAGCTTTCAGCCTTGGGCGGGAGTCTCCAAGGAGACCCAGTACTTC
. | TRBJ2-3 | TRBD2 | TRBV4-2 | CASSQGIAGGLSTDTQYF | TGTGCCAGCAGCCAAGGGATAGCGGGAGGGCTCTCCACAGATACGCAGTATTTT
. | TRBJ2-5 | . | TRBV11-3 | CASSLGSRPQETQYF | TGTGCCAGCAGCTTAGGAAGCAGGCCCCAAGAGACCCAGTACTTC
. | TRBJ2-5 | TRBD2 | TRBV13 | CASSSAGLAAQETQYF | TGTGCCAGCAGCAGTGCGGGACTAGCGGCCCAAGAGACCCAGTACTTC
. | TRBJ2-1 | TRBD2 | TRBV18 | CASSPPVLEAGEQFF | TGTGCCAGCTCACCACCTGTACTTGAAGCGGGGGAGCAGTTCTTC
few | TRBJ2-7 | . | TRBV20-1 | CSAQFSYEQYF | TGCAGTGCACAGTTCTCCTACGAGCAGTACTTC
once | TRBJ1-1 | . | TRBV11-3 | CASSRDRNTEAFF | TGTGCCAGCAGCCGAGACCGGAACACTGAAGCTTTCTTT
. | TRBJ1-5 | TRBD1 | TRBV5-3 | CARSLGAKGQPNQPQHF | TGTGCCAGAAGCTTGGGGGCGAAGGGACAGCCCAATCAGCCCCAGCATTTT
. | TRBJ2-7 | TRBD1 | TRBV4-3 | CASSLGTGGAYEQYF | TGCGCCAGCAGCCTCGGGACAGGGGGGGCCTACGAGCAGTACTTC
. | TRBJ1-2 | . | TRBV5-1 | CASSLMGTSYGYTF | TGCGCCAGCAGCTTGATGGGCACTAGCTATGGCTACACCTTC
. | TRBJ1-2 | . | TRBV5-6 | CASSLDRSYGYTF | TGTGCCAGCAGCTTGGACAGGTCCTATGGCTACACCTTC
. | TRBJ1-2 | . | TRBV9 | CASSVEGRYGYTF | TGTGCCAGCAGCGTAGAGGGACGGTATGGCTACACCTTC
. | TRBJ1-1 | . | TRBV2 | CASSVRSMNTEAFF | TGTGCCAGCAGTGTGCGAAGCATGAACACTGAAGCTTTCTTT
. | TRBJ1-1 | TRBD1 | TRBV11-2 | CASSLTPGGDTEAFF | TGTGCCAGCAGCCTGACTCCAGGGGGGGACACTGAAGCTTTCTTT
. | TRBJ2-7 | TRBD2 | TRBV15 | CATSTASGLYEQYF | TGTGCCACCAGCACCGCTAGCGGCCTCTACGAGCAGTACTTC
. | TRBJ2-3 | TRBD1 | TRBV15 | CATSRAGTGTDTQYF | TGTGCCACCAGCAGAGCGGGGACAGGCACAGATACGCAGTATTTT
. | TRBJ2-5 | TRBD1 | TRBV19 | CASSTTWDRQETQYF | TGTGCCAGTAGTACCACATGGGACAGACAAGAGACCCAGTACTTC
. | TRBJ2-2 | TRBD1 | TRBV4-1 | CASSQAPGTADTGELFF | TGCGCCAGCAGCCAAGCCCCCGGGACAGCAGACACCGGGGAGCTGTTTTTT
. | TRBJ2-2 | . | TRBV4-3 | CASSQGRASAGELFF | TGCGCCAGCAGCCAAGGGCGGGCTTCGGCCGGGGAGCTGTTTTTT
. | TRBJ2-1 | TRBD2 | TRBV28 | CASSSTGTSAYNEQFF | TGTGCCAGCAGTTCAACCGGGACTAGCGCCTACAATGAGCAGTTCTTC
. | TRBJ2-2 | TRBD1 | TRBV6-5 | CASRLDRGNTGELFF | TGTGCCAGCAGGTTGGACAGGGGTAACACCGGGGAGCTGTTTTTT
once | TRBJ2-1 | TRBD2 | TRBV5-6 | CASSLDPAGDNEQFF | TGTGCCAGCAGCTTGGATCCAGCGGGAGACAATGAGCAGTTCTTC
. | TRBJ2-5 | . | TRBV5-1 | CASSLAGLGQETQYF | TGCGCCAGCAGCTTGGCAGGGTTGGGGCAAGAGACCCAGTACTTC
once | TRBJ1-1 | . | TRBV27 | CASSLRGAGGAFF | TGTGCCAGCAGTTTGCGGGGGGCGGGTGGAGCTTTCTTT
. | TRBJ1-3 | . | TRBV18 | CASSNDRNVNSGNTIYF | TGTGCCAGCTCCAATGACAGGAACGTTAACTCTGGAAACACCATATATTTT
. | TRBJ1-1 | . | TRBV5-4 | CASSLGREAFF | TGTGCCAGCAGCTTGGGTAGGGAAGCTTTCTTT
. | TRBJ1-4 | . | TRBV5-1 | CASSPMGNEKLFF | TGCGCCAGCAGCCCGATGGGCAATGAAAAACTGTTTTTT
. | TRBJ2-1 | TRBD1 | TRBV28 | CASSSNRGNEQFF | TGTGCCAGCAGCTCCAACAGGGGGAATGAGCAGTTCTTC
once | TRBJ1-1 | TRBD1 | TRBV6-5 | CASSPSDRGYTEAFF | TGTGCCAGCAGCCCATCCGACAGGGGGTACACTGAAGCTTTCTTT
few | TRBJ2-1 | TRBD2 | TRBV6-4 | CASSDSGSSYNEQFF | TGTGCCAGCAGTGACAGCGGGAGCTCCTACAATGAGCAGTTCTTC